These T cell receptor beta chains were read from a single sample in a study of vaccination effects on CD4 cells after COVID-19. Method: immunoSEQ multiplex PCR; TCRdb's copy keeps in-frame clones and lacks some. This sample has tens of thousands of clones, with about four fifths found just once. Antigens for these TCRs are unknown. The input for sequencing was CD4+ T cells from PBMCs cultured with HCoV-NL63 spike peptides, taken before COVID-19 vaccination. The source of these receptors is a human donor who received a COVID-19 vaccine. Each CDR3 is given with its conserved first and last residue. The order of the fields is D gene, CDR3 length, clone size, J gene, V gene, CDR3 DNA, CDR3 protein. The D gene is left open where the match is weak. A row's size may be missing; if present it is once, few, many or a size class.

TRBD2,15,.,TRBJ2-5,TRBV6-5,TGTGCCAGCAGCCCGATTGGGAGGGCCCAAGAGACCCAGTACTTC,CASSPIGRAQETQYF
.,12,.,TRBJ1-5,TRBV19,TGTGCCTCCAACGAGGGCTGGCAGCCCCAGCATTTT,CASNEGWQPQHF
.,14,.,TRBJ1-6,TRBV7-2,TGTGCCAGCAGCCATCTTGGGGGTTGGGCACCCCTCCACTTT,CASSHLGGWAPLHF
.,14,.,TRBJ1-2,TRBV28,TGTGCCAGCAGTTTTCTACGAACTAACTATGGCTACACCTTC,CASSFLRTNYGYTF
.,13,.,TRBJ1-6,TRBV29-1,TGCAGCGTGAGCGACGGGGGTGGTTCACCCCTCCACTTT,CSVSDGGGSPLHF
.,14,.,TRBJ2-3,TRBV9,TGTGCCAGCAGCTGGGACCACCTCGGGGATACGCAGTATTTT,CASSWDHLGDTQYF
TRBD1,17,.,TRBJ1-4,TRBV7-2,TGTGCCAGCAGCCCGCGACAGGGGGTGTCGACTAATGAAAAACTGTTTTTT,CASSPRQGVSTNEKLFF
TRBD1,13,.,TRBJ2-5,TRBV7-3,TGTGCCAGCAGCCGTGGACAGGGAGAGACCCAGTACTTC,CASSRGQGETQYF
TRBD1,15,.,TRBJ2-2,TRBV10-1,TGCGCCAGCAGGGACGGACAGGGTCCCACCGGGGAGCTGTTTTTT,CASRDGQGPTGELFF
.,11,.,TRBJ1-1,TRBV29-1,TGCAGCGTGCCCGGGGACACTGAAGCTTTCTTT,CSVPGDTEAFF
.,14,.,TRBJ1-6,TRBV5-1,TGCGCCAGCAGCTTGGTCGACTCGGATTCACCCCTCCACTTT,CASSLVDSDSPLHF
.,13,.,TRBJ1-5,TRBV12-3/TRBV12-4,TGTGCCAGCAGCGGGGGCACCAATCAGCCCCAGCATTTT,CASSGGTNQPQHF
.,15,.,TRBJ1-5,TRBV2,TGTGCCAGCAACGGAGAGGGAAACTTCAATCAGCCCCAGCATTTT,CASNGEGNFNQPQHF
.,15,.,TRBJ1-5,TRBV19,TGTGCCAGTACCTCGACGGCGTCAAGAGGTCAGCCCCAGCATTTT,CASTSTASRGQPQHF
.,14,.,TRBJ1-1,TRBV6-6,TGTGCCAGCAATACCGGGATGGGGAGCACTGAAGCTTTCTTT,CASNTGMGSTEAFF
TRBD1,16,once,TRBJ1-3,TRBV9,TGTGCCAGCAGCGCCCGGGACAGGGGTGGACGAAACACCATATATTTT,CASSARDRGGRNTIYF
TRBD1,16,.,TRBJ1-1,TRBV5-1,TGCGCCAGCACTTCGTTACCGGGGACAGATAACACTGAAGCTTTCTTT,CASTSLPGTDNTEAFF
TRBD2,15,.,TRBJ2-1,TRBV6-6,TGTGCCAGCAGTTCCTCGGGCGGGGGGGCAGGTGAGCAGTTCTTC,CASSSSGGGAGEQFF
.,17,.,TRBJ2-3,TRBV3-1/TRBV3-2,TGTGCCAGCAGCCAAGAGGGGCTCAGGACTAGCACAGATACGCAGTATTTT,CASSQEGLRTSTDTQYF
TRBD1,19,.,TRBJ2-5,TRBV18,TGTGCCAGCTCACCACCCCGACAGGGGAGAAGAGGCTCTCAAGAGACCCAGTACTTC,CASSPPRQGRRGSQETQYF
.,15,.,TRBJ2-3,TRBV11-3,TGTGCCAGCAGCTTAGGAGAAACTAGCACAGATACGCAGTATTTT,CASSLGETSTDTQYF
TRBD1,14,few,TRBJ2-1,TRBV19,TGTGCCAGCATAGGCCAGGGGGCCTACAATGAGCAGTTCTTC,CASIGQGAYNEQFF
.,12,few,TRBJ2-5,TRBV15,TGTGCCACCAGCAGAGATAGGGAGACCCAGTACTTC,CATSRDRETQYF
.,14,.,TRBJ1-2,TRBV6-2/TRBV6-3,TGTGCCAGCAGTCTACAGGGTGCCCTCTATGGCTACACCTTC,CASSLQGALYGYTF
.,15,few,TRBJ1-5,TRBV6-1,TGTGCCAGCAGTGAAGCGGGGGGCGGGTTCCAGCCCCAGCATTTT,CASSEAGGGFQPQHF
TRBD1,14,.,TRBJ2-3,TRBV5-1,TGCGCCAGCAGGATGACAGGGACCACAGATACGCAGTATTTT,CASRMTGTTDTQYF
.,14,few,TRBJ1-2,TRBV5-4,TGTGCCAGCAGCTCGCGGACGGACCTTTATGGCTACACCTTC,CASSSRTDLYGYTF
.,16,.,TRBJ1-1,TRBV6-2/TRBV6-3,TGTGCCAGCAGTTATCTTGAGGCAGGGGTGGAGGCTGAAGCTTTCTTT,CASSYLEAGVEAEAFF
TRBD1,15,few,TRBJ1-3,TRBV9,TGTGCCAGCAGCGATCAGGGGGACTCTGGAAACACCATATATTTT,CASSDQGDSGNTIYF
.,16,.,TRBJ1-4,TRBV15,TGTGCCACCAGCAGAGATCTGGGGGTAACTAATGAAAAACTGTTTTTT,CATSRDLGVTNEKLFF
.,15,once,TRBJ2-6,TRBV5-4,TGTGCCAGCAGCTTGGGGAACTCTGGGGCCAACGTCCTGACTTTC,CASSLGNSGANVLTF
TRBD1,13,.,TRBJ1-1,TRBV29-1,TGCAGCGGTGTTTTGACAGGGTCTCGCGGAGCTTTCTTT,CSGVLTGSRGAFF
TRBD2,15,.,TRBJ2-5,TRBV28,TGTGCCAGCAGTTTTGCCGGGGGGAACCAAGAGACCCAGTACTTC,CASSFAGGNQETQYF
.,17,.,TRBJ1-2,TRBV10-3,TGTGCCATCAGTGAGTCGCCAGGGAAGGCTGGAGACTATGGCTACACCTTC,CAISESPGKAGDYGYTF
.,13,.,TRBJ1-1,TRBV28,TGTGCCAGCAGTTTTTGGGGGCAGGGTGAAGCTTTCTTT,CASSFWGQGEAFF
TRBD2,16,.,TRBJ2-5,TRBV7-9,TGTGCCAGCAGCCCTGGACTAGCGGGGGCACAAGAGACCCAGTACTTC,CASSPGLAGAQETQYF